The 20 T cell receptor beta chains presented below share a single source sample, sequenced in a study of blood T cell repertoires in COVID-19. Sequencing used immunoSEQ multiplex PCR; TCRdb keeps in-frame clones, though not all of them. The sample shows around 400,000 clones, 80% to 95% of them seen only once. The sequencing input was PBMCs or T cells enriched from blood (not recorded which). The receptors here all came from a woman in her thirties or forties who had been exposed to COVID-19.

The chain joins TRBV2 to TRBJ2-5, with D perhaps matching TRBD2 (6 bases). Germline CDR1 SNHLY, CDR2 FYNNEI. V was clipped by 8 bases and J by 14 bases, with 18 bases between them. The CDR3 consists of 11 residues. The CDR3 loop reads CASSPGSGPYF. DNA of the CDR3: TGTGCCAGCTCTCCAGGGAGCGGGCCCTACTTC.

The chain couples TRBV9 to TRBJ2-3, with D possibly TRBD2 on 6 matching bases. The length of the CDR3 is 15 residues. V gave up 3 bases and J gave up 3 bases, with 14 bases separating them. Germline CDR1 and CDR2: SGDLS and YYNGEE. The CDR3 loop is CASSEEGTWTDTQYF. The CDR3 DNA reads TGTGCCAGCAGCGAGGAGGGGACTTGGACAGATACGCAGTATTTT.

CDR3 nucleotide sequence: TGTGCCAGCAGTCAGGGGGACGTGACTAGCACAGATACGCAGTATTTT. The encoded protein is CASSQGDVTSTDTQYF. The V gene is TRBV7-9, the J gene TRBJ2-3; TRBD1 matches 7 bases. The germline gives CDR1 SEHNR, CDR2 FQNEAQ (reference sequence). The CDR3 extends over 16 amino acids. V lost 6 bases, J lost 0 bases, and 9 bases stayed unmatched.

V usage is TRBV5-8 and J usage is TRBJ1-6, with a weak D call TRBD1 (6 bases). Germline CDR1 reads SGHTS; CDR2 reads YDEGEE. The CDR3 is 18 residues long. V was shortened by 4 bases and J by 1 base, with 18 bases between the two germline ends. DNA for the CDR3: TGTGCCAGCAGCCCGGGACACGGTCGGAGGTCCTATAATTCACCCCTCCACTTT. Translation: CASSPGHGRRSYNSPLHF.

This chain uses TRBV19 with TRBJ1-2, with D possibly matching TRBD1 (5 bases). With 5 bases removed from V and 7 bases from J, the gap between germline ends came to 23 bases. Germline V gives CDR1 LNHDA, CDR2 SQIVND (reference sequence). This CDR3 is built from 16 residues. The CDR3 protein is CASSPQPGGGFSGYTF. CDR3 coding DNA: TGTGCCAGTAGTCCGCAACCCGGGGGGGGATTCTCTGGCTACACCTTC. Drawing the rest from reference TRBV19 and TRBJ1-2, the complete variable domain is DGGITQSPKYLFRKEGQNVTLSCEQNLNHDAMYWYRQDPGQGLRLIYYSQIVNDFQKGDIAEGYSVSREKKESFPLTVTSAQKNPTAFYLCASSPQPGGGFSGYTFGSGTRLTVV.

The chain combines TRBV9 with TRBJ2-1, with 10 bases fitting TRBD2. The V gene end was trimmed by 3 bases and the J gene end by 9 bases; junction bases not matched to a gene: 15. Germline lookup yields CDR1 SGDLS and CDR2 YYNGEE. CDR3 length equals 17 residues. The CDR3 is CASSGTLVAGGRGEQFF. The CDR3 region has the DNA TGTGCCAGCAGCGGAACTCTGGTAGCGGGGGGCCGGGGTGAGCAGTTCTTC.

The chain uses TRBV6-1 and TRBJ2-3; 10 bases agree with TRBD2. V lost 4 bases, J lost 2 bases, and 6 bases stayed unmatched. Germline CDR1 reads MNHNS; CDR2 reads SASEGT. CDR3 size: 16 residues. CDR3 sequence reads: CASSGTSGTITDTQYF. The CDR3 DNA follows: TGTGCCAGCAGTGGAACTAGCGGGACCATCACAGATACGCAGTATTTT.

The chain is built from TRBV24-1 and TRBJ2-1; D is perhaps TRBD1 (8 bases). The V and J ends lost 0 bases and 8 bases respectively, with 22 bases between them. CDR1 KGHDR and CDR2 SFDVKD come from the germline V gene. This CDR3 region has 18 residues. The CDR3 DNA reads as TGTGCCACCAGTGATTTGGGACAGGGCGGGAGAGTCGGGTATGAGCAGTTCTTC. It is translated as CATSDLGQGGRVGYEQFF.

The chain recombines TRBV5-1 with TRBJ2-1, with 7 bases fitting TRBD2. With V trimmed by 4 bases and J by 5 bases, 9 bases remained unmatched. The CDR3 is 15 amino acids. Per the germline V gene, CDR1 is SGHRS and CDR2 is YFSETQ. The CDR3 sequence is CASSPIGGGNNEQFF. In DNA form, the CDR3 reads TGCGCCAGCAGCCCAATCGGCGGGGGAAACAATGAGCAGTTCTTC.

The chain carries TRBV19 and TRBJ2-5; D unclear. In germline, CDR1 is LNHDA, CDR2 SQIVND (reference sequence). Between the trimmed V and J ends, which lost 5 bases and 1 base, there was a span of 8 bases. The CDR3 loop spans 13 amino acids. DNA for the CDR3: TGTGCCAGTAGTCCCCGGTTCCAAGAGACCCAGTACTTC. Encoded protein: CASSPRFQETQYF.

The CDR3 DNA is TGTGCCAGCAGCTTGACAGTCTCTAGCACAGATACGCAGTATTTT. Amino acids: CASSLTVSSTDTQYF. The genes are TRBV7-2 and TRBJ2-3, with a possible D match to TRBD1 (5 bases). This CDR3 is 15 amino acids long. Germline V lookup: CDR1 SGHTA, CDR2 FQGNSA. V shed 3 bases and J shed 0 bases, with 10 bases lying between them. Full variable domain (outside the CDR3, taken from reference TRBV7-2 and TRBJ2-3): GAGVSQSPSNKVTEKGKDVELRCDPISGHTALYWYRQSLGQGLEFLIYFQGNSAPDKSGLPSDRFSAERTGGSVSTLTIQRTQQEDSAVYLCASSLTVSSTDTQYFGPGTRLTVL.

The V and J genes are TRBV9 and TRBJ2-5; D remains ambiguous. Germline CDR1 reads SGDLS; CDR2 reads YYNGEE. The V gene lost 3 bases and the J gene lost 7 bases, with 13 bases spanning the gap. CDR3 size: 13 residues. CDR3 in amino acids: CASSERIEGTQYF. CDR3 in DNA: TGTGCCAGCAGCGAGCGTATAGAAGGGACCCAGTACTTC.

In the case of this clone: One junction end does not reproduce the germline sequence, and a read error may be involved. The V and J genes are TRBV7-3 and TRBJ1-1; D call uncertain. Germline loops: CDR1 SGHTA, CDR2 FQGTGA. The CDR3 contains 16 residues. The CDR3 sequence: CASSLTGGLMGTEAFF. The CDR3 DNA is TGTGCCAGCAGTTTAACGGGCGGACTCATGGGCACTGAAGCTTTCTTT.

The chain is built from TRBV6-2 or TRBV6-3 and TRBJ2-1; D is perhaps TRBD2 (6 bases). Germline V gene lookup returns CDR1 MNHEY and CDR2 SVGEGT. The V and J ends lost 7 bases and 2 bases respectively, with 18 bases between them. The CDR3 is 16 amino acids. DNA of the CDR3: TGTGCCAGCACCCCCCGTAGCGGAGCTACCTACAATGAGCAGTTCTTC. It specifies CASTPRSGATYNEQFF.

The gene calls are TRBV7-9 and TRBJ2-2; D perhaps matches TRBD1 (5 bases). This CDR3 is 16 amino acids long. Germline loops: CDR1 SEHNR, CDR2 FQNEAQ (reference sequence). The V and J ends lost 1 base and 2 bases respectively, with 11 bases between them. This CDR3 reads CASSLVIQDNTGELFF. Here the CDR3 DNA reads TGTGCCAGCAGCTTAGTTATACAGGATAACACCGGGGAGCTGTTTTTT.

The genes are TRBV19 and TRBJ1-2; a possible D gene is TRBD1 (5 bases). Germline loops: CDR1 LNHDA, CDR2 SQIVND (reference sequence). V shed 3 bases and J shed 3 bases, with 11 bases lying between them. CDR3 size: 14 residues. The CDR3 nucleotides are TGTGCCAGTAGTATTCCGGGCAGGGACTATGGCTACACCTTC. Translated: CASSIPGRDYGYTF.

The V and J genes are TRBV5-4 and TRBJ1-1; D not resolved. V lost 0 bases and J lost 2, with 5 bases in between. This CDR3 region has 13 residues. Per germline, CDR1 SGHNT and CDR2 YYREEE (reference sequence). The CDR3 here is CASSLDSNTEAFF. In DNA, the CDR3 is TGTGCCAGCAGCTTGGATAGCAACACTGAAGCTTTCTTT.

This chain connects TRBV28 to TRBJ2-1; D unclear. V gave up 6 bases and J gave up 6 bases, with 9 bases separating them. Germline values: CDR1 MDHEN, CDR2 SYDVKM. The CDR3 is 12 amino acids. CDR3 nucleotide sequence: TGTGCCAGCAGAGTGGCACCCAATGAGCAGTTCTTC. Protein product: CASRVAPNEQFF.

Ten or more counts support this clone. The rearrangement links TRBV10-2 to TRBJ2-2; 9 bases are a match to TRBD1. Germline V gives CDR1 WSHSY, CDR2 SAAADI. The CDR3 consists of 15 residues. V was clipped by 11 bases and J by 3 bases; unmatched bases: 10. This CDR3 is CAARPGQGYTGELFF. As DNA, the CDR3 is TGCGCCGCCCGCCCGGGACAGGGATACACCGGGGAGCTGTTTTTT.

V and J are TRBV7-2 and TRBJ1-1; D uncertain. This CDR3 spans 12 amino acids. CDR1 and CDR2 (germline): SGHTA, FQGNSA. Trimming cost V 2 bases and J 7 bases, with 8 bases left between them. The CDR3: CASSLSRREAFF. The CDR3 bases are TGTGCCAGCAGCTTATCCAGGCGTGAAGCTTTCTTT.